This TCR beta chain was sequenced for a study of cytomegalovirus exposure and HLA in healthy donors. CDR1 and CDR2 from the germline V gene are SGHRS and YFSETQ. The junction had 19 bases not matched to a gene; V was cut back by 4 bases and J by 7 bases. This CDR3 contains 19 residues. As concerns this clone: What it binds is not known.

Study-wide results and caveats: First-cohort TCR clusters were later found to tend to co-occur in the approximately 120 validation repertoires.

The repertoire was sequenced with immunoSEQ multiplex PCR; TCRdb's copy has only in-frame clones and lacks some. The sample has under 200,000 clones; 85% to 90% are singletons. The source is a young man in good health and CMV-seropositive. The sequenced sample was PBMCs. This chain connects TRBV5-1 to TRBJ2-1, with TRBD2 identical over 11 bases. This chain's CDR3 is CASSQRQISGRAGVNEQFF. The CDR3 DNA is TGCGCCAGCAGCCAAAGGCAAATTAGCGGGAGGGCCGGTGTTAATGAGCAGTTCTTC.